Presented here are 11 T cell receptor beta chains from one specimen sequenced in a study of T cell repertoires in cytomegalovirus infection (dated by TCRdb to about 2019). The data were produced on an Illumina HiSeq 1500. TCRdb reanalyzed the raw reads on its own, using fastp at Q25 for trimming and MiXCR for clone calling, and kept in-frame beta chains. Entries that share a CDR3 protein sequence are merged under the most common genes and DNA. The table for this sample lists some 300,000 distinct CDR3 sequences; approximately 14% of them were counted only once. Jointly, the top ten make up around 8.7% of the sample. Sequenced input: PBMCs. The receptors here all came from a human donor in good health (CMV status not recorded). Some clones in this sample may be carry-over from other donors' samples.

In its sample, this clonotype was seen many times. The chain couples TRBV20-1 to TRBJ1-5; 10 nucleotides align to TRBD1. J lost 2 bases, V lost 0 bases, and 4 bases had no gene match. This CDR3 contains 16 residues. The germline V gene has CDR1 DFQATT and CDR2 SNEGSKA (reference sequence). The CDR3 is CSARDGGTGGNQPQHF. CDR3 in DNA: TGCAGTGCTAGAGATGGGGGGACAGGGGGCAATCAGCCCCAGCATTTT.

In its sample, this clonotype was seen many times. The gene calls are TRBV7-2 and TRBJ2-5; the match to TRBD2 covers 9 bases. The CDR3 sequence is 16 residues long. Germline V gene data show CDR1 as SGHTA and CDR2 as FQGNSA. V shed 5 bases, J shed 4 bases, and the junction held 11 bases outside the gene matches. The CDR3 sequence: CASSPWASGNGETQYF. DNA for the CDR3: TGTGCCAGCAGCCCCTGGGCTAGCGGGAATGGAGAGACCCAGTACTTC.

This clonotype occurred many times. The CDR3 sequence is CASSYLGTGKSYEQYF. The CDR3 region has the DNA TGTGCCAGCAGTTACCTCGGGACAGGGAAGTCCTACGAGCAGTACTTC. The gene calls are TRBV6-5 and TRBJ2-7, with 9 bases fitting TRBD1. After removal of 2 bases from V and 1 base from J, the junction contained 6 bases not matched to a gene. This CDR3 spans 16 amino acids. Germline V gene sequence: CDR1 MNHEY, CDR2 SVGAGI.

The table lists this clonotype with many counts. The CDR3 region has the DNA TGTGCCAGCAGCTTAGCGACAGGGTCCTATGGCTACACCTTC. Protein: CASSLATGSYGYTF. This chain joins TRBV7-2 and TRBJ1-2, with TRBD1 identical over 7 bases. Trimming at V came to 0 bases and at J to 4 bases, leaving 2 bases not matched to a gene. This CDR3 is built from 14 residues. Germline V gene sequence: CDR1 SGHTA, CDR2 FQGNSA.

This clonotype was seen many times. V and J are TRBV7-2 and TRBJ2-2, with 9 bases aligning to TRBD2. This CDR3 region has 18 residues. With V trimmed by 6 bases and J by 1 base, 12 bases remained unmatched. CDR1 and CDR2 from the germline V gene are SGHTA and FQGNSA. In nucleotides, the CDR3 is TGTGCCAGCAGTTCTCGCAATAGCGGGGGCCTGAACACCGGGGAGCTGTTTTTT. Its protein is CASSSRNSGGLNTGELFF.

At least ten counts were recorded for this clonotype. The chain couples TRBV7-2 to TRBJ2-7; perhaps TRBD2 as D (5 bases). The germline V gene encodes CDR1 SGHTA and CDR2 FQGNSA. The CDR3 sequence is 14 residues long. The ends were cut back, 5 bases at V and 0 bases at J, with 11 bases in the middle. The DNA for the CDR3 is TGTGCCAGCAGCATGGACTCGAGCTCCTACGAGCAGTACTTC. Its translation is CASSMDSSSYEQYF.

This chain links TRBV10-3 with TRBJ2-7; D is ambiguous. Trimming pared 5 bases from V and 3 bases from J, leaving 8 bases between. The CDR3 is made up of 12 amino acids. CDR1 is ENHRY, CDR2 SYGVKD, per germline. CDR3 in amino acids: CAISYDRYEQYF. DNA for the CDR3: TGTGCCATCAGTTACGATCGCTACGAGCAGTACTTC.

V gene TRBV5-1 combines with J gene TRBJ1-1; TRBD1 matches at 12 bases. The germline CDR1 and CDR2 sequences are SGHRS and YFSETQ. The junction had 5 bases not matched to a gene; V was cut back by 4 bases and J by 4 bases. This CDR3 contains 15 residues. CDR3 sequence reads: CASSGDRGQVTEAFF. The CDR3 region has the DNA TGCGCCAGCAGCGGGGACAGGGGGCAGGTCACTGAAGCTTTCTTT.

This clonotype was seen a few times. The CDR3 bases are TGTGCCAGCAGCGGCGGGGGGCGCTACGAGCAGTACTTC. This encodes CASSGGGRYEQYF. The rearrangement joins TRBV5-3 to TRBJ2-7; 8 bases fit TRBD2. TRBV5-3 is treated as an ORF (open reading frame) with a function not yet certain. The junction had 7 bases not matched to a gene; V was cut back by 8 bases and J by 3 bases. CDR3 length: 13 residues.

This clonotype came up a few times. The chain recombines TRBV20-1 with TRBJ2-1; TRBD1 aligns across 7 bases. Germline V gene data show CDR1 as DFQATT and CDR2 as SNEGSKA (reference sequence). Trimming at V came to 3 bases and at J to 6 bases, leaving 11 bases not matched to a gene. The CDR3 covers 15 residues. DNA for the CDR3: TGCAGTGCTAGGGATTCCACAGGGGCCGGCAATGAGCAGTTCTTC. Amino acid sequence: CSARDSTGAGNEQFF.

The J gene is TRBJ2-3, the V gene TRBV20-1; possible D gene TRBD2, 5 bases. The CDR3 totals 14 residues. The V end lost 2 bases, the J end lost 5 bases, and 14 bases lay between the germline ends. Germline CDR1 DFQATT, CDR2 SNEGSKA (reference sequence). The CDR3 nucleotides read TGCAGTGCTAGAAGTGAGGGCCGGGGAGATACGCAGTATTTT. This translates into CSARSEGRGDTQYF.